This T cell receptor beta chain was recorded in a study of cytomegalovirus exposure and HLA in healthy donors (dated by TCRdb to 2017 to 2019). About the investigation overall: An earlier analysis of approximately 590 of the donors reported 250 to 300 Gb of sequence data and about 100 million unique TCR beta sequences from about 180 million T cells. About 330 gigabases of sequencing data and around 90 million unique TCR sequences made up an early release that covered under 750 HLA-typed donors. Of the 398 genotyped donors, 81% were placed in the genetic ancestry cluster associated with self-reported Caucasian donors. The study was designed to test whether signatures of past pathogen exposure could be identified by cataloging public T cell receptors. The study profiled the T cell repertoires of about 720 subjects by immunosequencing and related them to cytomegalovirus serostatus. Along with the roughly 670-subject first cohort, a separate validation cohort of over 90 different subjects was used. To predict cytomegalovirus infection status, the study brought together high-throughput TCR immunosequencing, statistical association of individual TCRs with disease status, and machine learning. In a later analysis, previously published TCR beta repertoires from 500 to 750 donors were re-analyzed and high-resolution HLA genotyping was added so that TCR occurrence patterns could be studied. In the later analysis, no new phenotypic data were used to find candidate immune exposures; instead, reliance was placed on TCR beta sequences and their occurrence across donors. An earlier analysis of 500 to 650 of the donors applied high-throughput TCR beta sequencing to assess whether each TCR beta V gene segment acted as functional or pseudogenic. Donor age, sex, ethnicity and CMV serostatus were collected together with the repertoire data. In a later genetic analysis, genome-wide SNP genotypes for about three fifths of the 666 donors were used, and that subset was treated as a discovery cohort. Every discovery cohort repertoire had been produced on one sequencing platform. Class I and class II HLA loci were covered by the typing at four-digit resolution. Typing coverage varied by locus: about 629-640 donors for A, B, C, DRB1 and DQB1; approximately 500 for DQA1; approximately 610 for DPA1; about 450 for DPB1. Because of strong linkage in the cohort, roughly 5 DR-DQ haplotypes were treated as single units for association and clustering. Across 398 genotyped donors of the cohort, an average of approximately 220,000 unique TCR beta nucleotide sequences per donor were sequenced, and roughly a sixth of those sequences were non-productive.

In total, 666 healthy bone marrow donors made up the cohort. Cohort members were all nominally healthy when sampled, although unrecorded immune exposures were likely present. The donor was CMV seropositive and was included in the group of 250 to 300 seropositive cohort members. Every donor gave a peripheral blood sample, and the peripheral blood mononuclear cells from that sample were used for TCR beta sequencing. The Qiagen DNeasy Blood Extraction Kit was used to extract genomic DNA from the blood cell samples. CDR1 is given as GTSNPN and CDR2 as SVGIG, both from the germline V gene (reference sequence). The CDR3, cysteine through phenylalanine, is 11 amino acids long. Only CDR3 DNA remains: 33 bases, in frame from the first base. V and J are truncated by 7 bases and 5 bases respectively, leaving an intervening sequence of 8 bases. The method was the immunoSEQ multiplex PCR assay. A mixture of 60 forward primers for TCR Vbeta segments and 13 reverse primers for TCR Jbeta segments was used in the multiplex PCR. Amplification of the CDR3 region of rearranged TCR beta genes was performed with a multiplex PCR assay on genomic DNA. Amplified TCR beta libraries were sequenced as 87-base-pair reads on the Illumina HiSeq System. In the source study's methods: A later analysis tallied roughly 76 million unique TCR beta chains across the 550 to 850 repertoires, and about 12 million of those chains were shared by two or more donors. Raw reads were error-corrected and collapsed into unique sequences with a nearest-neighbor algorithm that merged closely related sequences to remove PCR and sequencing errors. CDR3 sequences were aligned to IMGT reference sequences to assign V, D and J gene segments. For a sequence to be retained, a match of at least six nucleotides was required to both a V gene segment and a J gene segment. A rearrangement counted as productive if the CDR3 had no stop codons and remained in frame with V and J, and every other rearrangement counted as non-productive. Following IMGT convention, CDR3 was defined as the stretch from the second conserved V-encoded cysteine up to the conserved J-encoded phenylalanine. In an earlier analysis of around 570 of the donors, sequences lacking an unambiguous match to a single V gene segment were excluded. In an earlier analysis of a few hundred of the donors, a V segment was called functional when productive rearrangements were above 56.7%, and segregating when the standard deviation between donors exceeded 5%. A statistical classification framework was built to diagnose cytomegalovirus status from the catalog of TCR beta chain sequences. V and J gene assignment, in a later analysis, came from comparing TCR nucleotide sequences with IMGT/GENE-DB human TR gene sequences. In a later analysis, CDR3 sequences and most-parsimonious VDJ recombination scenarios were assigned using the TCRdist pipeline. A later analysis defined each TCR beta chain by its CDR3 amino acid sequence plus V-gene family, and excluded reads lacking a unique V-gene family. To address suspected cross-contamination and a sequencing artifact, a later analysis removed some 620 highly shared, low-generation-probability nucleotide sequences. A later analysis calculated a clonal expansion index for each public chain from normalized within-repertoire ranks of inferred template counts. Generation probabilities in a later analysis came from a VDJ recombination model fitted to out-of-frame rearrangements, and those results were checked against IGoR. A later analysis scored TCR-TCR, TCR-HLA and TCR-CMV co-occurrence with hypergeometric tests, applying a repertoire-size bias correction to TCR pairs. To estimate false discovery rates, a later analysis permuted the HLA or CMV assignments 20 times. In a later analysis, co-occurring TCRs were grouped using DBSCAN, and TCRdist sequence similarity was added for clustering within HLA-allele-positive subsets. For co-occurrence clustering, repertoires with fewer than 30,000 or more than 120,000 public chains were excluded, along with five repertoires with anomalous nucleotide sharing. The table comes from immuneACCESS by way of TCRdb, which keeps in-frame sequences with V and J called. Part of the clones is missing from these tables; in studies checked, under half for an unresolved V gene and the rest for unknown reasons. V, J and clone size reflect that table, while D and trimming were determined from the DNA. This sample gives around 190,000 clones in total; about 9% of them show up just once. Over 1% of the sample rests with the top ten.

The investigation overall reported the following: Specific HLA alleles were associated with roughly 16,000 TCR beta sequences at a false discovery rate of 0.05 in a later analysis. The only immune exposure information available for the cohort was CMV serostatus. The classifier was reported to diagnose cytomegalovirus status with high specificity and sensitivity in both the original cohort and the validation cohort. In a later genetic analysis, a missense DCLRE1C variant was associated with V-gene and J-gene trimming of TCR beta chains, and the association was replicated in an independent cohort. A cluster of highly shared sequence variants was judged likely to represent a technical artifact of the sequencing pipeline. A later analysis reported that several top co-occurrence clusters appeared linked to parvovirus B19, influenza, CMV and Epstein-Barr virus. In a later analysis, most CMV-associated TCR beta chains were found to appear HLA-restricted, with HLA associations seemingly driven largely by CMV exposure. Some IMGT-functional V segments, including TRBV6-2 and TRBV6-3, could not be told apart with the 87-base-pair reads, so those segments were excluded. Compared with the 666-donor mean, donors in an Asian-associated ancestry cluster had fewer N-insertions in productive TCRs, according to a later genetic analysis. Only TCR beta chains were sequenced in this cohort, and the absence of alpha or paired-chain data limited detectable features. In a later analysis, HLA-associated TCR beta chains were found to be more clonally expanded and to have lower generation probabilities than equally common non-associated chains. When HLA alleles, especially DR and DQ, strongly co-occurred, TCR associations were difficult to assign to individual alleles. In the study, around 150 TCR beta chains were listed as associated with cytomegalovirus. Correlated functional status among segregating V segments might be attributable to linkage disequilibrium, but an unknown experimental factor could not be ruled out. An earlier analysis of around 540 of the donors showed that most TCR beta V segments appeared in productive rearrangements either about 90% or about 30% of the time, which broadly matched IMGT annotations. While some public TCRs were present in many individuals, most TCR sequences turned up only very rarely across donors. HLA typing was unavailable for some donors at each locus, so association tests used only the typed subset. In vitro tests confirmed that three of the cytomegalovirus-associated TCR beta chains recognize cytomegalovirus antigens. It was suggested by the authors that the approach could potentially be generalized to other disease states and immunological phenotypes. A later analysis found that TCR association rates varied across HLA loci, with DRB1 alleles showing the most associated TCRs and HLA-C alleles the fewest. A further reported finding was that TCR beta sequences accurately predicted the HLA-A and HLA-B alleles for most subjects in the first cohort. Sequencing depth was assumed to be roughly uniform across donors in the presence/absence analyses, though that assumption may not hold. Because counts were too low, 15 to 20 rarely observed V segments, including chromosome 9 orphons, were left out of the earlier analysis of approximately 580 of the donors.

Turning to this clone: Its antigen is not yet known. There are no base qualities to consult, and no much larger clone falls within one base.

This TCR came from a woman in her 30s in good health and CMV-seropositive. Material for sequencing was PBMCs. This chain joins TRBV30 to TRBJ2-2; the D gene cannot be named for sure. The CDR3 sequence is CAYPGTGELFF. The nucleotides read TGTGCCTACCCCGGGACCGGGGAGCTGTTTTTT.